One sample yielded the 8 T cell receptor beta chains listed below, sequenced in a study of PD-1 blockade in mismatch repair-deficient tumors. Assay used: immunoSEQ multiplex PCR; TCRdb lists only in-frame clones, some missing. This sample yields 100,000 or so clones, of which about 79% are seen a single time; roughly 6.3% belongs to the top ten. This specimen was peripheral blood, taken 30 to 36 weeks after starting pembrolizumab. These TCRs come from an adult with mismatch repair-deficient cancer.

The CDR3 sequence: CASSYGTGDEKLFF. CDR3 in DNA: TGTGCCAGCAGTTATGGGACAGGGGATGAAAAACTGTTTTTT. This chain joins TRBV2 and TRBJ1-4, with 10 positions matching TRBD1. Unmatched junction bases numbered 3, after V lost 5 bases and J lost 6 bases. The CDR3 has 14 amino acids. Germline V CDR1 and CDR2: SNHLY, FYNNEI.

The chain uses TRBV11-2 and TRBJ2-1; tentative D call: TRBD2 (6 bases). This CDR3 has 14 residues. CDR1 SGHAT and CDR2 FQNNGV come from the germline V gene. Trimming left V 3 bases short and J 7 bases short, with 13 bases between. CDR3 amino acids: CASSLGLFRNEQFF. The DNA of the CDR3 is TGTGCCAGCAGCTTGGGACTCTTCCGGAATGAGCAGTTCTTC.

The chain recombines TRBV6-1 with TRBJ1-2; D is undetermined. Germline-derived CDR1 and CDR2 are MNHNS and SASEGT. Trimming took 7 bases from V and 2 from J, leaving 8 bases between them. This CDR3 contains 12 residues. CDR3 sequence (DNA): TGTGCCAGCACAAGGACCAACTATGGCTACACCTTC. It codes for CASTRTNYGYTF.

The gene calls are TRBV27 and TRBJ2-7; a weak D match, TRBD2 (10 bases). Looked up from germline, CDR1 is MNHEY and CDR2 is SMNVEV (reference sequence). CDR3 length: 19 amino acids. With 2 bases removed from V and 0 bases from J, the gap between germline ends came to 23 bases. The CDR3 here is CASSLGTGKAGGSSYEQYF. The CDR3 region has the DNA TGTGCCAGCAGTTTAGGGACAGGGAAAGCGGGAGGGAGCTCCTACGAGCAGTACTTC.

The CDR3, as DNA: TGTGCCAGCAGCTTAGCGGGAACTGGAAACACCATATATTTT. Its protein is CASSLAGTGNTIYF. The V call is TRBV7-2, the J call TRBJ1-3; D uncertain. This CDR3 is built from 14 residues. CDR1 SGHTA and CDR2 FQGNSA come from the germline V gene. Trimming removed 0 bases at V and 2 bases at J, with 5 bases between.

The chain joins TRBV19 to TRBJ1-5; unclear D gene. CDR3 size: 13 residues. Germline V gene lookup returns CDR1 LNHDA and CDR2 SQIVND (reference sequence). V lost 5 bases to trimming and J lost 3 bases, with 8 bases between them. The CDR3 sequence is CASSGDINQPQHF. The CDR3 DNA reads TGTGCCAGTAGTGGGGATATCAATCAGCCCCAGCATTTT.

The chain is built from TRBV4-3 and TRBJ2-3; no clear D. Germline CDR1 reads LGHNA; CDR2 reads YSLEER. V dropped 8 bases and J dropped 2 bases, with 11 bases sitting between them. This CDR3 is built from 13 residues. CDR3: CASLDISTDTQYF. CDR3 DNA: TGCGCCAGCTTAGACATTTCCACAGATACGCAGTATTTT.

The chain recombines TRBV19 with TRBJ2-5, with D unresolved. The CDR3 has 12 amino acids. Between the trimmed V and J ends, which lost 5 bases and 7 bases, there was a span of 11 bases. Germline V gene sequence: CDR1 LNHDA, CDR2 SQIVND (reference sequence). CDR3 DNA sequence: TGTGCCAGTAGTCGCGATCCTGGGACCCAGTACTTC. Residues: CASSRDPGTQYF.